This TCR beta chain comes out of a study of blood T cell repertoires in COVID-19. Overall study: Collection of acute and convalescent COVID-19 samples took place in the United States, Italy and Spain. Sources were T cells, B-cell-depleted T cells, or PBMCs; the material itself was cDNA or gDNA.

Germline V gene data show CDR1 as LGHNA and CDR2 as YNFKEQ. The CDR3 sequence is 15 residues long. Trimming shortened V by 0 bases and J by 3 bases, and 11 bases separated the two germline ends. In the original analysis: The assay estimated nucleated cells by amplifying reference gene primers. This table comes from immunoSEQ multiplex PCR, and its TCRdb copy is limited to in-frame clones, with some not included. D and trimming were read from the DNA, whereas the V and J calls and clone size are those reported in that table. The data show approximately 270,000 clones, roughly 90% seen once. The sequenced material came from peripheral blood. This chain connects TRBV4-2 to TRBJ1-1, with D perhaps TRBD1 (5 bases). The TCR sequence derives from a man aged 30 to 39 with acute or convalescent COVID-19. CDR3 sequence (DNA): TGTGCCAGCAGCCAAGAAACCCAGGGCTACACTGAAGCTTTCTTT. Its protein is CASSQETQGYTEAFF.